These T cell receptor beta chains were read from a single sample in a study of OX40 agonist ivuxolimab in advanced cancers. Profiled with immunoSEQ multiplex PCR; TCRdb holds only in-frame clones, not every one. Here the sample spans around 80,000 clones, roughly 87% being singletons. Sample: CD4+ or CD8+ T cells sorted from blood, taken in a trial of the OX40 agonist ivuxolimab. The receptor source for this set is an adult with an advanced solid tumor such as melanoma, head and neck, liver or kidney cancer. The CDR3 runs from the conserved cysteine through the conserved F or W. A D gene is named only where the DNA matches it firmly. Some rows have no size entry. The others give once, few or many, or a class for an expanded clone.

abundance,d_gene,j_gene,v_gene,len,CDR3nt,CDR3aa
-,-,TRBJ1-5,TRBV25-1,14,TGTGCCAGCAGCCCTTGGGACGGAGATCAGCCCCAGCATTTT,CASSPWDGDQPQHF
-,-,TRBJ1-2,TRBV5-1,12,TGCGCCAGCAGCTCACAGGGATCTGGCTACACCTTC,CASSSQGSGYTF
-,TRBD1,TRBJ1-1,TRBV9,15,TGTGCCAGCAGCGCAACCGGGACAGGGGACACTGAAGCTTTCTTT,CASSATGTGDTEAFF
-,-,TRBJ2-1,TRBV10-3,14,TGTGCCATCAGGCGACGGGAGAGTCACAATGAGCAGTTCTTC,CAIRRRESHNEQFF
-,TRBD2,TRBJ2-1,TRBV27,15,TGTGCCAGCAGGGCACGGGGGGTAGCGGGAGATGAGCAGTTCTTC,CASRARGVAGDEQFF
-,TRBD2,TRBJ2-1,TRBV11-1,15,TGTGCCAGCAGCGGACTAGCGTCTGGGAACAATGAGCAGTTCTTC,CASSGLASGNNEQFF
-,-,TRBJ1-1,TRBV29-1,13,TGCAGCGTTGGACAGCCACTGAACACTGAAGCTTTCTTT,CSVGQPLNTEAFF
-,-,TRBJ2-6,TRBV27,16,TGTGCCAGCAGTTTATGGCAGGGCTCTGGGGCCAACGTCCTGACTTTC,CASSLWQGSGANVLTF
-,-,TRBJ2-3,TRBV18,12,TGTGCCAGCTCACCGATCACAGATACGCAGTATTTT,CASSPITDTQYF
-,-,TRBJ2-5,TRBV20-1,11,TGCAGTGCTAGAGATCAAGAGACCCAGTACTTC,CSARDQETQYF
-,TRBD2,TRBJ2-3,TRBV30,16,TGTGCCTGGAGTGGGGGGACTAGCGGTAGAACAGATACGCAGTATTTT,CAWSGGTSGRTDTQYF
-,-,TRBJ2-1,TRBV5-4,12,TGTGCCAGCAGCCCGAACGGGAATGAGCAGTTCTTC,CASSPNGNEQFF
-,TRBD1,TRBJ1-2,TRBV9,14,TGTGCCAGCAGCCCCGGACAGGGGGCGAATGGCTACACCTTC,CASSPGQGANGYTF
-,-,TRBJ2-3,TRBV19,12,TGTGCCAGTAGTATGGTGGGAGACGGGCAGTATTTT,CASSMVGDGQYF
-,-,TRBJ1-5,TRBV27,15,TGTGCCAGCAGTTTTGTGGGACAAAGCAATCAGCCCCAGCATTTT,CASSFVGQSNQPQHF
once,-,TRBJ1-2,TRBV7-3,14,TGTGCCAGCAGCCCCGATTTAGGCCAGTTTGGCTACACCTTC,CASSPDLGQFGYTF
-,-,TRBJ1-1,TRBV2,13,TGTGCCAGCAGTCTGGACGGTAACACTGAAGCTTTCTTT,CASSLDGNTEAFF
-,TRBD1,TRBJ1-1,TRBV7-3,14,TGTGCCAGCAGCTTAGAGGGACAGAAAACCGAAGCTTTCTTT,CASSLEGQKTEAFF
once,-,TRBJ1-2,TRBV11-2,15,TGTGCCAGCAGCTCCCGCCTTTTAGCTAACTATGGCTACACCTTC,CASSSRLLANYGYTF
-,-,TRBJ2-1,TRBV19,19,TGTGCCAGTAGTCCCTGGACACTGGGGGGACCTCGTTTAAGGGGTGAGCAGTTCTTC,CASSPWTLGGPRLRGEQFF
-,-,TRBJ2-5,TRBV7-3,13,TGTGCCAGCAGCAAAGGGTCAGGTGAGACCCAGTACTTC,CASSKGSGETQYF
-,-,TRBJ2-5,TRBV6-1,17,TGTGCCAGCAGTGAAAGGCGCTGGGGAGGAGGGCAAGAGACCCAGTACTTC,CASSERRWGGGQETQYF
-,TRBD1,TRBJ1-2,TRBV30,16,TGTGCCTGGAGTGTAGGGACAGGGCTTGTAGTCCATGGCTACACCTTC,CAWSVGTGLVVHGYTF
-,-,TRBJ2-5,TRBV5-6,13,TGTGCCAGCAGCTTGGGAGTGCAAGAGACCCAGTACTTC,CASSLGVQETQYF
-,-,TRBJ2-7,TRBV28,16,TGTGCCAGTCGACTAACCCATGGGGGGTACCCCTACGAGCAGTACTTC,CASRLTHGGYPYEQYF
-,-,TRBJ2-6,TRBV5-1,17,TGCGCCAGCAGCTTCCAGGGGTCAAATACTGGGGCCAACGTCCTGACTTTC,CASSFQGSNTGANVLTF
-,TRBD2,TRBJ2-1,TRBV7-3,16,TGTGCCAGCAGCTGGCTAGCGGGAGTATCCTACAATGAGCAGTTCTTC,CASSWLAGVSYNEQFF
-,-,TRBJ2-5,TRBV2,13,TGTGCCAGCAGTGGGGGGACCCAAGAGACCCAGTACTTC,CASSGGTQETQYF
-,-,TRBJ2-7,TRBV6-1,13,TGTGCCAGCAGGATGAAAACAGGGTGGGAGCAGTACTTC,CASRMKTGWEQYF